This T cell receptor (beta chain) emerged from a study of blood T cell repertoires in COVID-19. This clone was recorded only once. In germline, CDR1 is MDHEN, CDR2 SYDVKM. The trim removed 4 bases at V and 4 bases at J, leaving 11 bases unmatched. The CDR3 runs to 16 residues. Generated by immunoSEQ multiplex PCR, the TCRdb table keeps only in-frame clones and is missing some. The repertoire holds over 30,000 clones, with around 86% as singletons. The J gene is TRBJ2-7, the V gene TRBV28; the match to TRBD2 covers 9 bases. This clonotype was sampled from a man between 65 and 80 years old with acute or convalescent COVID-19. Sequencing used peripheral blood. This CDR3 reads CASSSLRLAGSYEQYF. Here the CDR3 DNA reads TGTGCCAGCAGTTCCTTACGGCTAGCGGGGTCGTACGAGCAGTACTTC.